This TCR beta chain was recovered during a study of identical twins. V dropped 0 bases and J dropped 5 bases, with 7 bases sitting between them. This CDR3 has 13 residues. Overall study results and limits: The study found weaker excess twin sharing in beta out-of-frame sequences.

This clonotype was detected only a few times. Its specificity is not known. TCRdb reanalysed the 5' RACE reads using MiXCR and keeps one entry per CDR3 protein. The table records a few hundred thousand distinct CDR3 sequences, roughly 26% of them present only once. This sample also belongs to another study, concerning T cells expressing NK-cell markers. In that study: Dominant NKG2C+ clonotypes accounted for about 1.0-8% of CD8+ T cells in 5 to 7 donors.

The receptor was derived from a woman under 30 in good health. The genes are TRBV12-3 or TRBV12-4 and TRBJ2-5, with unresolved D. The sequenced material came from CD4+ T cells sorted from blood. CDR3 nucleotides: TGTGCCAGCAGTTTAGCGGTTTGGGAGACCCAGTACTTC. This gives the protein CASSLAVWETQYF.